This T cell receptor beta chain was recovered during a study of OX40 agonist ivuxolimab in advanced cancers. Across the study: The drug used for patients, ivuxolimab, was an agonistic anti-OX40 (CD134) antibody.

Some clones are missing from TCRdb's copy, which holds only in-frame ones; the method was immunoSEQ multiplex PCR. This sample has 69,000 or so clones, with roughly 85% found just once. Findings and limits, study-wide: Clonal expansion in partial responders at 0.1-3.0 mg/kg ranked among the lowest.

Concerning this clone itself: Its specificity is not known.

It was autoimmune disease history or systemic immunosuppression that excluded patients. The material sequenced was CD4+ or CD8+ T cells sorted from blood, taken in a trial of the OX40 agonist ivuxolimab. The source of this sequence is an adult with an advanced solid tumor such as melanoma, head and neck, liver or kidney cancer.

Here the CDR3 DNA reads TGCGCCAGCAGCTTGGAAGGGGGCAAGGAGACCCAGTACTTC. This encodes CASSLEGGKETQYF. V gene TRBV5-1 combines with J gene TRBJ2-5, with TRBD1 matching over 7 bases. V gave up 0 bases and J gave up 5 bases; unmatched junction bases: 4. The CDR3 is 14 residues long. Germline V gives CDR1 SGHRS, CDR2 YFSETQ.